A selection of T cell receptor beta chains follows, all from one sample in a study of cytomegalovirus exposure and HLA in healthy donors. The data were produced by immunoSEQ multiplex PCR, yet TCRdb's version contains in-frame clones alone and is incomplete. The sample lists 130,000 or so clones; 60% to 80% were seen once. The specimen sequenced was PBMCs. These receptors originate from a female donor in good health and CMV-seronegative. Each CDR3 is given with its conserved first and last residue. A D gene is named only where the DNA matches it firmly. Where a row states a size, it is once, few, many or the class of an expanded clone; other rows omit it.

DNA: TGTGCCAGCAGCAACCGGGACAGAGCCTACGAGCAGTACTTC
CDR3: CASSNRDRAYEQYF
J: TRBJ2-7
V: TRBV9
D: TRBD1
size: -

DNA: TGTGCCAGCAGCCCACTGGGGGGTCAATCCTACAATGAGCAGTTCTTC
CDR3: CASSPLGGQSYNEQFF
J: TRBJ2-1
V: TRBV7-9
D: -
size: once

DNA: TGCGCCAGCAGCTGGGGACAGGTGGAAAACATTCAGTACTTC
CDR3: CASSWGQVENIQYF
J: TRBJ2-4
V: TRBV5-1
D: TRBD1
size: -

DNA: TGCGCCAGCAGCTTAGACAGGGCTATCGGGGAGCTGTTTTTT
CDR3: CASSLDRAIGELFF
J: TRBJ2-2
V: TRBV5-1
D: TRBD1
size: -

DNA: TGTGCCAGCAGTGGGGACAGCCCCCAAGAGACCCAGTACTTC
CDR3: CASSGDSPQETQYF
J: TRBJ2-5
V: TRBV2
D: TRBD1
size: -

DNA: TGTGCCAGCAGCCCCCGGACTAGCCAATACAAGGAGACCCAGTACTTC
CDR3: CASSPRTSQYKETQYF
J: TRBJ2-5
V: TRBV7-2
D: TRBD2
size: -

DNA: TGCGCCAGCAGAGGACTAGCGGGAGTATCGGGGCAAGAGACCCAGTACTTC
CDR3: CASRGLAGVSGQETQYF
J: TRBJ2-5
V: TRBV5-1
D: TRBD2
size: once

DNA: TGTGCCAGCAGTTCCGCCGGGGAGGGGCGGAACACTGAAGCTTTCTTT
CDR3: CASSSAGEGRNTEAFF
J: TRBJ1-1
V: TRBV28
D: -
size: -

DNA: TGTGCCAGCAGCGTAGACATAACGGGAGGACCCTACGAGCAGTACTTC
CDR3: CASSVDITGGPYEQYF
J: TRBJ2-7
V: TRBV9
D: TRBD2
size: once

DNA: TGTGCCAGCAGGTACCGGGACAGGGTAGGCGGCTACACCTTC
CDR3: CASRYRDRVGGYTF
J: TRBJ1-2
V: TRBV27
D: TRBD1
size: -

DNA: TGTGCCAGCAGGTTGACAGGCCCAACGACAGATACGCAGTATTTT
CDR3: CASRLTGPTTDTQYF
J: TRBJ2-3
V: TRBV5-4
D: -
size: -

DNA: TGTGCCTGGAGTGCAGGGGGCGCCGAGGGAAAACTGTTTTTT
CDR3: CAWSAGGAEGKLFF
J: TRBJ1-4
V: TRBV30
D: TRBD1
size: few

DNA: TGTGCCAGCAGCTTAGCCGGGACAGATATTAACTATGGCTACACCTTC
CDR3: CASSLAGTDINYGYTF
J: TRBJ1-2
V: TRBV7-2
D: TRBD1
size: -

DNA: TGTGCCAGCAGCTTATTAGCAGGACTAGCGGGTTATACGCAGTATTTT
CDR3: CASSLLAGLAGYTQYF
J: TRBJ2-3
V: TRBV11-1
D: TRBD2
size: once

DNA: TGTGCCACCAGCAGAGGGGACACAGGTTCCCACAATGAGCAGTTCTTC
CDR3: CATSRGDTGSHNEQFF
J: TRBJ2-1
V: TRBV15
D: -
size: -

DNA: TGTGCCATCGTACTCCCCTACGAGCAGTACTTC
CDR3: CAIVLPYEQYF
J: TRBJ2-7
V: TRBV6-5
D: -
size: -

DNA: TGTGCCAGCAGTCAGGCTGAAGGGGCGGCCACTGAAGCTTTCTTT
CDR3: CASSQAEGAATEAFF
J: TRBJ1-1
V: TRBV7-9
D: -
size: -

DNA: TGTGCCAGCAGTTTCAGGACAGGGGGTAATGAAAAACTGTTTTTT
CDR3: CASSFRTGGNEKLFF
J: TRBJ1-4
V: TRBV6-5
D: TRBD1
size: -

DNA: TGTGCCAGCAGCTTGGGAGGGGGACTAGCGGACATCAATGAGCAGTTCTTC
CDR3: CASSLGGGLADINEQFF
J: TRBJ2-1
V: TRBV5-6
D: TRBD2
size: -

DNA: TGTGCCATCAGGACAGGGAGTGGGGCCAACGTCCTGACTTTC
CDR3: CAIRTGSGANVLTF
J: TRBJ2-6
V: TRBV10-3
D: TRBD1
size: once

DNA: TGTGCCAGCAGGGCCGGACAGGGTCGGGGCTATGGCTACACCTTC
CDR3: CASRAGQGRGYGYTF
J: TRBJ1-2
V: TRBV6-5
D: TRBD1
size: -

DNA: TGTGCCACCCAGGTGGGGAGGACAGGAGCTAGATTGACGGAAGCTTTCTTT
CDR3: CATQVGRTGARLTEAFF
J: TRBJ1-1
V: TRBV2
D: TRBD1
size: -

DNA: TGCGCCAGCAGCAGTGGACAGGGGGCTGATACGCAGTATTTT
CDR3: CASSSGQGADTQYF
J: TRBJ2-3
V: TRBV5-1
D: TRBD1
size: -

DNA: TGCGCCAGCAGCTTAGAGGTGCGGCTAGCGGAACCCCCCTACGAGCAGTACTTC
CDR3: CASSLEVRLAEPPYEQYF
J: TRBJ2-7
V: TRBV5-1
D: TRBD2
size: -

DNA: TGTGCCAGCAGTGAAGTGGCTCCAATGAACACTGAAGCTTTCTTT
CDR3: CASSEVAPMNTEAFF
J: TRBJ1-1
V: TRBV2
D: -
size: once

DNA: TGTGCCAGCAGCCCCTTAGCGGGGGGGACAGATACGCAGTATTTT
CDR3: CASSPLAGGTDTQYF
J: TRBJ2-3
V: TRBV7-9
D: TRBD2
size: -

DNA: TGTGCCAGCAGTCCAACAGGGAGTTGGACTGAAGCTTTCTTT
CDR3: CASSPTGSWTEAFF
J: TRBJ1-1
V: TRBV27
D: -
size: -

DNA: TGTGCCAGCAGTGAAACTGGGACAGGGGGAGGTTATGGCTACACCTTC
CDR3: CASSETGTGGGYGYTF
J: TRBJ1-2
V: TRBV25-1
D: TRBD1
size: once

DNA: TGTGCCAGCAGCCGGGACAGGGGGACTGAAGCTTTCTTT
CDR3: CASSRDRGTEAFF
J: TRBJ1-1
V: TRBV5-4
D: TRBD1
size: -

DNA: TGTGCCAGCAGCTTAGGTAGGGGATACGAGCAGTTCTTC
CDR3: CASSLGRGYEQFF
J: TRBJ2-1
V: TRBV7-6
D: -
size: -

DNA: TGTGCCAGCAGTGCAATTCAGACAGGGGGTAACTATGGCTACACCTTC
CDR3: CASSAIQTGGNYGYTF
J: TRBJ1-2
V: TRBV6-1
D: TRBD1
size: -

DNA: TGTGCCAGCTCCCCGGACCAAGAGACCCAGTACTTC
CDR3: CASSPDQETQYF
J: TRBJ2-5
V: TRBV18
D: -
size: -

DNA: TGTGCCAGCAGCCCTACTTCACGGGGAACGCAGTATTTT
CDR3: CASSPTSRGTQYF
J: TRBJ2-3
V: TRBV7-9
D: -
size: -

DNA: TGTGCCAGCAGTGGTAAAATAACGGGACAGGGAACGGCCTATGGCTACACCTTC
CDR3: CASSGKITGQGTAYGYTF
J: TRBJ1-2
V: TRBV27
D: TRBD1
size: -

DNA: TGTGCCAGCAGTTACTCGGTGACAGGGGGCGGGGGCTACACCTTC
CDR3: CASSYSVTGGGGYTF
J: TRBJ1-2
V: TRBV6-6
D: TRBD1
size: -

DNA: TGTGCCAGCAGTTTGGGGACAGGGGGTGGAGATACGCAGTATTTT
CDR3: CASSLGTGGGDTQYF
J: TRBJ2-3
V: TRBV6-1
D: TRBD1
size: -

DNA: TGTGCCAGCAGTTACTTTGGAGATGGCTACACCTTC
CDR3: CASSYFGDGYTF
J: TRBJ1-2
V: TRBV6-6
D: -
size: -

DNA: TGTGCCAGCCTCCCCGGACTAGCGGGAGGCGAGCAGTACTTC
CDR3: CASLPGLAGGEQYF
J: TRBJ2-7
V: TRBV28
D: TRBD2
size: -

DNA: TGTGCCAGCAGTTACTCGAATTTGGGAGGCGGCTACACCTTC
CDR3: CASSYSNLGGGYTF
J: TRBJ1-2
V: TRBV6-6
D: -
size: -

DNA: TGTGCCAGCAGTTCTCGGGAGGGCCTAGGCGATGAGCAGTTCTTC
CDR3: CASSSREGLGDEQFF
J: TRBJ2-1
V: TRBV5-4
D: TRBD2
size: few

DNA: TGTGCCAGCAGTGTATTAGGTCTAGCGGGGGGGCCTGGCACCGGGGAGCTGTTTTTT
CDR3: CASSVLGLAGGPGTGELFF
J: TRBJ2-2
V: TRBV6-1
D: TRBD2
size: -

DNA: TGCGCCAGCAGCCCCGAGGGGGATGGCTACACCTTC
CDR3: CASSPEGDGYTF
J: TRBJ1-2
V: TRBV5-1
D: -
size: -

DNA: TGTGCCAGTAGTATCCCGGGACAGATAAATCAGCCCCAGCATTTT
CDR3: CASSIPGQINQPQHF
J: TRBJ1-5
V: TRBV19
D: TRBD1
size: few

DNA: TGTGCCAGTAGTATAGGGAGACAAGAGACCCAGTACTTC
CDR3: CASSIGRQETQYF
J: TRBJ2-5
V: TRBV19
D: -
size: -

DNA: TGCGCCAGCAGCCCGGTGACAGGGGTGGCTAAAATGAACACTGAAGCTTTCTTT
CDR3: CASSPVTGVAKMNTEAFF
J: TRBJ1-1
V: TRBV5-1
D: TRBD1
size: -

DNA: TGTGCCAGCCGGGCGGACAGGGGTGACACTGAAGCTTTCTTT
CDR3: CASRADRGDTEAFF
J: TRBJ1-1
V: TRBV6-5
D: TRBD1
size: -

DNA: TGTGCCAGCAGTGCCCCGAGGGAAAACTACGAGCAGTACTTC
CDR3: CASSAPRENYEQYF
J: TRBJ2-7
V: TRBV6-6
D: -
size: few

DNA: TGTGCCAGCAGCTTGCGCCTAGCGGGGGGCACAGATACGCAGTATTTT
CDR3: CASSLRLAGGTDTQYF
J: TRBJ2-3
V: TRBV5-4
D: TRBD2
size: -

DNA: TGTGCCAGCAGTTTCCGGGACAGGGGCACCTACGAGCAGTACTTC
CDR3: CASSFRDRGTYEQYF
J: TRBJ2-7
V: TRBV6-5
D: TRBD1
size: -

DNA: TGTGCCAGCAGTGAACGAGACAGGGTTGGGTGCACAGATACGCAGTATTTT
CDR3: CASSERDRVGCTDTQYF
J: TRBJ2-3
V: TRBV6-1
D: TRBD1
size: -

DNA: TGTGCCAGCTCACAGACTACTCGGACAGAGCAGGAGGGCTACACCTTC
CDR3: CASSQTTRTEQEGYTF
J: TRBJ1-2
V: TRBV18
D: -
size: -

DNA: TGTGCCAGCAGCTTGAGACAGGGCTATGGCTACACCTTC
CDR3: CASSLRQGYGYTF
J: TRBJ1-2
V: TRBV5-6
D: TRBD1
size: -

DNA: TGTGCCAGCAGTGGGGAACTAGCGGGAGCCAAAAACATTCAGTACTTC
CDR3: CASSGELAGAKNIQYF
J: TRBJ2-4
V: TRBV2
D: TRBD2
size: -

DNA: TGTGCCAGCAGATCGACAGGGATCTATGGCTACACCTTC
CDR3: CASRSTGIYGYTF
J: TRBJ1-2
V: TRBV28
D: TRBD1
size: -

DNA: TGTGCCAGCAGCCTTGGGGACAGACCAAGCTCCTACAATGAGCAGTTCTTC
CDR3: CASSLGDRPSSYNEQFF
J: TRBJ2-1
V: TRBV9
D: TRBD1
size: once